One sample yielded the 32 T cell receptor beta chains listed below, sequenced in a study of blood T cell repertoires in COVID-19. Only in-frame clones appear in the TCRdb table, and some are missing; sequencing was by immunoSEQ multiplex PCR. The sample includes about 80,000 clones, around 81% of them seen just once. The sample consisted of peripheral blood. These receptors were collected from a human donor in a cohort sampled during active COVID-19.

This rearrangement joins TRBV5-1 to TRBJ2-2; the match to TRBD1 covers 7 bases. CDR1 and CDR2 (germline): SGHRS, YFSETQ. J lost 0 bases, V lost 2 bases, and 4 bases had no gene match. CDR3 size: 16 residues. The CDR3 protein is CASSLPGQSNTGELFF. The CDR3 bases are TGCGCCAGCAGCTTACCGGGACAGTCGAACACCGGGGAGCTGTTTTTT.

The rearrangement joins TRBV7-9 to TRBJ1-4, with D uncertain. Looked up from germline, CDR1 is SEHNR and CDR2 is FQNEAQ (reference sequence). V was clipped by 4 bases and J by 5 bases, with 14 bases between them. The CDR3 has 15 residues. CDR3 amino acids: CASSSPGGANEKLFF. Here the CDR3 DNA reads TGTGCCAGCAGCTCCCCCGGCGGCGCCAATGAAAAACTGTTTTTT.

This clone appeared a few times. The gene calls are TRBV9 and TRBJ1-6; D perhaps matches TRBD1 (6 bases). Germline assignment: CDR1 SGDLS and CDR2 YYNGEE. The CDR3 sequence is 17 residues long. V lost 0 bases, J lost 3 bases, and 13 bases lay in between. For the CDR3, the DNA is TGTGCCAGCAGCGTAGTCGAGGGAGGGGGCTATAATTCACCCCTCCACTTT. Amino acid sequence: CASSVVEGGGYNSPLHF.

This chain joins TRBV14 and TRBJ2-2, with TRBD2 as a possible D gene (5 bases). The germline V gene has CDR1 SGHDN and CDR2 FVKESK. V was trimmed by 4 bases and J by 2 bases, leaving 8 bases between them. The CDR3 has 14 residues. Here the CDR3 reads CASSRGLNTGELFF. The CDR3 DNA follows: TGTGCCAGCAGCCGAGGGCTTAACACCGGGGAGCTGTTTTTT.

The sample holds many counts of this clone. The J gene is TRBJ1-5, the V gene TRBV28; tentatively, D is TRBD1 (6 bases). The germline V gene has CDR1 MDHEN and CDR2 SYDVKM. V lost 6 bases to trimming and J lost 6 bases, with 18 bases between them. This CDR3 region has 15 residues. The CDR3 is CASSAWQGSSQPQHF. CDR3 bases: TGTGCCAGCAGCGCTTGGCAGGGGAGTAGTCAGCCCCAGCATTTT.

The sample holds one count of this clone. V and J are TRBV6-1 and TRBJ2-3, with D perhaps TRBD2 (6 bases). Germline assignment: CDR1 MNHNS and CDR2 SASEGT. The CDR3 totals 15 residues. V lost 3 bases to trimming and J lost 6 bases, with 16 bases between them. The CDR3 sequence: CASSDGTGGRDTQYF. CDR3 bases: TGTGCCAGCAGTGATGGGACTGGGGGTAGGGATACGCAGTATTTT.

The rearrangement links TRBV6-4 to TRBJ2-2, with TRBD2 matching over 12 bases. The V and J ends lost 6 bases and 6 bases, in that order; junction bases with no gene match: 5. CDR1 and CDR2 (germline): MRHNA, SNTAGT. This CDR3 has 15 amino acids. In DNA form, the CDR3 reads TGTGCCAGCAGCCAGACTAGCGGGAGTGCCGGGGAGCTGTTTTTT. It codes for CASSQTSGSAGELFF.

This rearrangement joins TRBV11-3 to TRBJ2-3; 11 nucleotides agree with TRBD2. Trimming took 5 bases from V and 1 from J; bases not matched to a gene: 5. The CDR3 runs to 16 residues. Per the germline V gene, CDR1 is SGHNT and CDR2 is YENEEA. The CDR3 spells CASSTGTSGRTDTQYF. In DNA, the CDR3 is TGTGCCAGCAGCACCGGGACTAGCGGTCGCACAGATACGCAGTATTTT.

This chain links TRBV18 with TRBJ1-6; tentatively, D is TRBD1 (6 bases). Trimming shortened V by 6 bases and J by 11 bases, and 14 bases separated the two germline ends. Germline V gene sequence: CDR1 KGHSH, CDR2 LQKENI. The CDR3 has 13 amino acids. The CDR3, as DNA: TGTGCCAGCTCCGGACAGCCGGGAACACCCCTCCACTTT. Residues: CASSGQPGTPLHF.

This clone appeared a few times. V and J are TRBV7-9 and TRBJ1-4; the D gene is possibly TRBD1 (6 bases). The CDR3 extends over 13 amino acids. Trimming left V 11 bases short and J 7 bases short, with 17 bases between. The germline V gene encodes CDR1 SEHNR and CDR2 FQNEAQ (reference sequence). The CDR3 sequence is CASRGGISEKLFF. The CDR3 DNA is TGTGCCTCTAGGGGGGGAATAAGTGAAAAACTGTTTTTT.

Regarding this clone: The identical CDR3 is also encoded by other nucleotide sequences in the sample. The chain has TRBV9 and TRBJ2-5; TRBD2 matches 11 bases. This CDR3 contains 16 residues. V shed 4 bases and J 5 bases; nucleotides not matched to a gene: 10. From germline, CDR1 is SGDLS and CDR2 YYNGEE. The CDR3 loop reads CASSSGTSGVSETQYF. The CDR3 nucleotides read TGTGCCAGCAGCTCCGGGACTAGCGGTGTCAGCGAGACCCAGTACTTC.

At least ten counts were recorded for this clone. This rearrangement joins TRBV28 to TRBJ2-1; a weak D match, TRBD2 (5 bases). Germline CDR1 and CDR2: MDHEN and SYDVKM. Trimming removed 4 bases from V and 7 bases from J, with 5 bases in between. The CDR3 totals 11 residues. DNA for the CDR3: TGTGCCAGCAGTTGGGAGAATGAGCAGTTCTTC. Its translation: CASSWENEQFF.

The sample holds one count of this clone. This chain uses TRBV5-6 with TRBJ2-7, with D unclear. Germline values: CDR1 SGHDT, CDR2 YYEEEE. The CDR3 runs to 13 residues. Trimming left V 0 bases short and J 1 base short, with 5 bases between. The CDR3 DNA reads TGTGCCAGCAGCTTGGTCGGGTCCTACGAGCAGTACTTC. Its protein is CASSLVGSYEQYF.

This rearrangement joins TRBV2 to TRBJ2-5; D call uncertain. Between the trimmed V and J ends, which lost 5 bases and 5 bases, there was a span of 9 bases. Germline-derived CDR1 and CDR2 are SNHLY and FYNNEI. The CDR3 is 12 residues long. CDR3 DNA: TGTGCCAGCAGTACAGATCTCGAGACCCAGTACTTC. Translated: CASSTDLETQYF. Using reference TRBV2 and TRBJ2-5 for the parts outside the CDR3, the full variable domain is EPEVTQTPSHQVTQMGQEVILRCVPISNHLYFYWYRQILGQKVEFLVSFYNNEISEKSEIFDDQFSVERPDGSNFTLKIRSTKLEDSAMYFCASSTDLETQYFGPGTRLLVL.

This clone has only one observation. The genes are TRBV30 and TRBJ1-5; no reliable D call. V gave up 0 bases and J gave up 6 bases, with 6 bases separating them. CDR1 is GTSNPN and CDR2 is SVGIG in the germline V gene (reference sequence). The CDR3 has 12 amino acids. CDR3: CAWSVASQPQHF. DNA of the CDR3: TGTGCCTGGAGTGTAGCGAGTCAGCCCCAGCATTTT. Supplemented by reference TRBV30 and TRBJ1-5, the full variable domain reads SQTIHQWPATLVQPVGSPLSLECTVEGTSNPNLYWYRQAAGRGLQLLFYSVGIGQISSEVPQNLSASRPQDRQFILSSKKLLLSDSGFYLCAWSVASQPQHFGDGTRLSIL.

J is TRBJ2-5 and V is TRBV7-9, with a tentative D call TRBD2 (5 bases). With 6 bases removed from V and 5 bases from J, the gap between germline ends came to 13 bases. This CDR3 comprises 13 residues. Germline CDR1 and CDR2: SEHNR and FQNEAQ (reference sequence). CDR3 bases: TGTGCCAGCAGTTTACTAGAGGTGGAGACCCAGTACTTC. This translates into CASSLLEVETQYF.

The chain joins TRBV7-9 to TRBJ1-2; 7 bases map to TRBD1. V gave up 0 bases and J gave up 3 bases; unmatched junction bases: 4. Per the germline V gene, CDR1 is SEHNR and CDR2 is FQNEAQ (reference sequence). The CDR3 runs to 15 residues. For the CDR3, the DNA is TGTGCCAGCAGCTTAGCACTCGACAGGGACTATGGCTACACCTTC. It specifies CASSLALDRDYGYTF.

CDR3 protein: CASSLSLDRWSWTQHF. The CDR3, as DNA: TGTGCCAGCAGCTTATCATTGGACAGGTGGTCTTGGACCCAGCATTTT. This chain uses TRBV7-2 with TRBJ1-5; 7 bases fit TRBD1. The CDR3 runs to 16 residues. The ends lost 2 bases at V and 11 bases at J; junction bases unmatched: 15. CDR1 and CDR2 (germline): SGHTA, FQGNSA. The full variable domain, with the rest looked up from reference TRBV7-2 and TRBJ1-5, is GAGVSQSPSNKVTEKGKDVELRCDPISGHTALYWYRQSLGQGLEFLIYFQGNSAPDKSGLPSDRFSAERTGGSVSTLTIQRTQQEDSAVYLCASSLSLDRWSWTQHFGDGTRLSIL.

This clone was recorded only once. This rearrangement joins TRBV10-2 to TRBJ2-5, with 9 bases that match TRBD1. The CDR3 consists of 15 residues. The V gene end was trimmed by 3 bases and the J gene end by 4 bases; junction bases not matched to a gene: 6. Germline assignment: CDR1 WSHSY and CDR2 SAAADI. The CDR3 region is CASSELQGAGETQYF. The CDR3 coding sequence is TGCGCCAGCAGTGAACTACAGGGGGCAGGAGAGACCCAGTACTTC.

V usage is TRBV7-9 and J usage is TRBJ2-1; no reliable D call. The V end was cut by 3 bases, the J end by 0 bases, with 9 bases between. There are 15 residues in the CDR3. Germline V gene data show CDR1 as SEHNR and CDR2 as FQNEAQ (reference sequence). For the CDR3, the DNA is TGTGCCAGCAGCTTTCTTTTCCTCTCCTACAATGAGCAGTTCTTC. It translates to CASSFLFLSYNEQFF.

The J gene is TRBJ2-2, the V gene TRBV7-8; D possibly corresponds to TRBD1 (6 bases). The V and J ends lost 0 bases and 0 bases respectively, with 14 bases between them. CDR1 and CDR2 from the germline V gene are SGHVS and FQNEAQ. This CDR3 is 18 amino acids long. The CDR3 spells CASSLAGGAVSNTGELFF. The CDR3 coding sequence is TGTGCCAGCAGCTTAGCAGGGGGAGCGGTTTCGAACACCGGGGAGCTGTTTTTT.

The chain recombines TRBV29-1 with TRBJ2-7, with D unclear. This CDR3 has 12 amino acids. Trimming stripped 4 bases from V and 1 base from J, with 8 bases between. Germline-derived CDR1 and CDR2 are SQVTM and ANQGSEA. The CDR3 sequence: CSVATGSYEQYF. The DNA of the CDR3 is TGCAGCGTTGCGACTGGATCCTACGAGCAGTACTTC.

The rearrangement links TRBV2 to TRBJ1-2; tentative D call: TRBD1 (6 bases). The ends were cut back, 5 bases at V and 8 bases at J, with 21 bases in the middle. This CDR3 is 15 amino acids long. Germline loops: CDR1 SNHLY, CDR2 FYNNEI. CDR3 nucleotide sequence: TGTGCCAGCAGTCAGGGTGGCCAGGGGTTAAGGGGCTACACCTTC. Translated, it gives CASSQGGQGLRGYTF.

This clone was detected only once. This chain connects TRBV19 to TRBJ1-1; a weak D match, TRBD1 (6 bases). V lost 5 bases and J lost 3, with 10 bases in between. This CDR3 has 13 amino acids. From germline, CDR1 is LNHDA and CDR2 SQIVND (reference sequence). The CDR3 region is CASSAQGDTEAFF. As DNA, the CDR3 is TGTGCCAGTAGTGCACAGGGTGACACTGAAGCTTTCTTT.

The table lists this clone with a few counts. V is TRBV7-6 and J is TRBJ2-2, with TRBD1 matching 11 bases. The CDR3 runs to 17 residues. Germline-derived CDR1 and CDR2 are SGHVS and FNYEAQ. V gave up 1 base and J gave up 4 bases; unmatched junction bases: 5. CDR3 amino acids: CASSLEVGTGGTGELFF. The CDR3 DNA follows: TGTGCCAGCAGCTTAGAAGTGGGGACAGGGGGCACCGGGGAGCTGTTTTTT.

This clone has just a few counts. The chain uses TRBV5-1 and TRBJ1-1, with 7 bases matching TRBD1. The germline gives CDR1 SGHRS, CDR2 YFSETQ. With 0 bases clipped from V and 4 bases from J, the junction kept 9 bases outside the gene matches. This CDR3 contains 16 residues. The CDR3 DNA is TGCGCCAGCAGCTTGGGCCCCACGGACAGGTCCACTGAAGCTTTCTTT. Its translation is CASSLGPTDRSTEAFF.

The chain recombines TRBV6-2 or TRBV6-3 with TRBJ1-1, with D possibly TRBD1 on 5 matching bases. This CDR3 spans 14 amino acids. Germline assignment: CDR1 MNHEY and CDR2 SVGEGT. The V gene lost 2 bases and the J gene lost 2 bases, with 9 bases spanning the gap. The CDR3 DNA reads TGTGCCAGCAGTTACCCCGACAGTAACACTGAAGCTTTCTTT. Protein: CASSYPDSNTEAFF.

J is TRBJ1-1 and V is TRBV5-1; D gene ambiguous. Trimming cost V 0 bases and J 1 base, with 13 bases left between them. Germline loops: CDR1 SGHRS, CDR2 YFSETQ. The CDR3 runs 16 residues. Here the CDR3 DNA reads TGCGCCAGCAGCTTGGGAGGGAATTGGGGGAACACTGAAGCTTTCTTT. As protein: CASSLGGNWGNTEAFF.

This chain links TRBV24-1 with TRBJ2-3, with 8 bases identical to TRBD1. With 4 bases clipped from V and 3 bases from J, the junction kept 8 bases outside the gene matches. There are 16 residues in the CDR3. The germline CDR1 and CDR2 sequences are KGHDR and SFDVKD. CDR3 nucleotide sequence: TGTGCCACCAGTGAATACCGGGACAGGCAGACAGATACGCAGTATTTT. Its translation: CATSEYRDRQTDTQYF.

This sequence joins TRBV24-1 and TRBJ2-3, with a weak D call TRBD1 (6 bases). V gave up 0 bases and J gave up 0 bases, with 12 bases separating them. CDR1 is KGHDR, CDR2 SFDVKD, per germline. The CDR3 runs to 17 residues. The CDR3 spells CATSDLSTGSSTDTQYF. For the CDR3, the DNA is TGTGCCACCAGTGATTTGTCCACAGGGAGTAGCACAGATACGCAGTATTTT.

The rearrangement uses TRBV9 and TRBJ2-1; D is uncertain. With 0 bases removed from V and 7 bases from J, the gap between germline ends came to 14 bases. The CDR3 sequence is 15 residues long. Germline CDR1 is SGDLS and CDR2 is YYNGEE. CDR3 loop: CASSVGAGRANEQFF. The CDR3 region has the DNA TGTGCCAGCAGCGTAGGGGCCGGCAGAGCAAATGAGCAGTTCTTC.

This clone was seen a single time. V and J are TRBV15 and TRBJ2-1; a weak D match, TRBD1 (5 bases). The germline CDR1 and CDR2 sequences are LNHNV and YYDKDF (reference sequence). V dropped 8 bases and J dropped 6 bases, with 11 bases sitting between them. The CDR3 extends over 12 amino acids. The CDR3 loop is CATDDGANEQFF. CDR3 DNA sequence: TGTGCCACCGACGATGGGGCCAATGAGCAGTTCTTC.